This T cell receptor beta chain was retrieved from a study of T cells after posttransplantation cyclophosphamide. TCRdb's table, derived via immunoSEQ multiplex PCR, lists solely in-frame clones and lacks some. The sample was found to contain 35,000 to 40,000 clones, and every one recurs. Study results and limitations: Tissue-infiltrating T cells from skin or gut overlapped little with blood T cells.

In its sample, this clone was seen many times. As yet, its antigen is unknown. Germline loops: CDR1 SGHRS, CDR2 YFSETQ. The ends were cut back, 4 bases at V and 1 base at J, with 14 bases in the middle. This CDR3 is 15 amino acids long. This rearrangement joins TRBV5-1 to TRBJ1-1, with D perhaps matching TRBD1 (5 bases). The receptor's source is a man aged 25 to 45 in good health and a related stem cell transplant donor. Sequenced input: PBMCs. CDR3 protein: CASSPTTTGNTEAFF. In DNA, the CDR3 is TGCGCCAGCAGCCCCACTACCACAGGGAACACTGAAGCTTTCTTT.